A selection of T cell receptor beta chains follows, all from one sample in a study of cytomegalovirus exposure and HLA in healthy donors. Sequencing used immunoSEQ multiplex PCR; TCRdb keeps in-frame clones, though not all of them. This table has 110,000 to 150,000 clones, just over 70% appearing once. Sequences were obtained from PBMCs. Source of these receptors: a woman aged 25 to 45 in good health and CMV-seronegative. The CDR3 runs from the conserved cysteine through the conserved F or W. The D gene is left open where the match is weak. Clone size, where shown, is once, few, many, or a class for clones that have expanded.

j_call: TRBJ1-2
v_call: TRBV4-1
d_call: NA
clone_size: NA
cdr3_nt: TGCGCCAGCAGCCAAGAGACAGCCCTCTGGGGCTACACCTTC
cdr3_aa: CASSQETALWGYTF

j_call: TRBJ1-1
v_call: TRBV6-5
d_call: NA
clone_size: NA
cdr3_nt: TGTGCCAGCAGAATCGGACTGTCCAACACTGAAGCTTTCTTT
cdr3_aa: CASRIGLSNTEAFF

j_call: TRBJ1-1
v_call: TRBV29-1
d_call: NA
clone_size: NA
cdr3_nt: TGCAGCGTTGAAAGTGGAGGGGAGTGTGAAGCTTTCTTT
cdr3_aa: CSVESGGECEAFF

j_call: TRBJ1-1
v_call: TRBV5-1
d_call: NA
clone_size: NA
cdr3_nt: TGCGCCAGCAGCCCGGGAGATGCGGGGTCCGAAGCTTTCTTT
cdr3_aa: CASSPGDAGSEAFF

j_call: TRBJ1-2
v_call: TRBV5-4
d_call: TRBD1
clone_size: few
cdr3_nt: TGTGCCAGCAGTTTAGACAGGGGGCATGGCTACACCTTC
cdr3_aa: CASSLDRGHGYTF

j_call: TRBJ2-7
v_call: TRBV4-2
d_call: NA
clone_size: NA
cdr3_nt: TGTGCCAGCAGCCAAGGTATAGTCGGAGGGAGCTCCTGCGAGCAGTACTTC
cdr3_aa: CASSQGIVGGSSCEQYF

j_call: TRBJ1-1
v_call: TRBV30
d_call: NA
clone_size: NA
cdr3_nt: TGTGCCTGCTCAGTACAGGCGAACACTGAAGCTTTCTTT
cdr3_aa: CACSVQANTEAFF

j_call: TRBJ1-4
v_call: TRBV28
d_call: TRBD1
clone_size: NA
cdr3_nt: TGTGCCAGCAGAAGACAGGGGGCGGGTGAAAAACTGTTTTTT
cdr3_aa: CASRRQGAGEKLFF

j_call: TRBJ2-1
v_call: TRBV5-5
d_call: NA
clone_size: NA
cdr3_nt: TGTGCCAGCAGCTTGTCCCCAGACAATGAGCAGTTCTTC
cdr3_aa: CASSLSPDNEQFF

j_call: TRBJ2-3
v_call: TRBV7-2
d_call: NA
clone_size: NA
cdr3_nt: TGTGCCAGCAGCTCCACTGGTACAGATACGCAGTATTTT
cdr3_aa: CASSSTGTDTQYF

j_call: TRBJ2-5
v_call: TRBV9
d_call: NA
clone_size: NA
cdr3_nt: TGTGCCAGCAGCGTAGAAATTGGGGGGTGGGAGACCCAGTACTTC
cdr3_aa: CASSVEIGGWETQYF

j_call: TRBJ1-1
v_call: TRBV7-9
d_call: NA
clone_size: few
cdr3_nt: TGTGCCAGCAGCCAAGCCGGAGGTGAAGCTTTCTTT
cdr3_aa: CASSQAGGEAFF

j_call: TRBJ1-2
v_call: TRBV6-1
d_call: TRBD1
clone_size: NA
cdr3_nt: TGTGCCAGCAGCAGGACAGGGGGCGCGGACTATGGCTACACCTTC
cdr3_aa: CASSRTGGADYGYTF

j_call: TRBJ2-7
v_call: TRBV6-1
d_call: NA
clone_size: NA
cdr3_nt: TGTGCCAGCGGGGACACCCTGGGCGAGCAGTACTTC
cdr3_aa: CASGDTLGEQYF